This TCR beta chain emerged from a study of blood T cell repertoires in COVID-19. Overall study: Researchers got acute and convalescent COVID-19 samples from the United States, Italy and Spain.

This CDR3 contains 16 residues. Germline trimming cut 5 bases from V and 5 bases from J; bases unmatched to any gene: 10. The germline CDR1 and CDR2 sequences are SNHLY and FYNNEI. Donors were grouped by their self-reported clinical history. In the original workflow: Estimation of nucleated cell counts was performed using reference gene primer amplification. Repertoires were generated with immunoSEQ multiplex PCR, while TCRdb's copy carries only in-frame clones and drops some. That table is the source of V, J and clone size, and D and trimming were worked out from the DNA. Altogether around 170,000 clones are present, more than 75% being singletons, with the ten largest covering around 14%.

Material for sequencing was PBMCs or T cells enriched from blood (not recorded which). This TCR was recovered from a man in his 60s who had been exposed to COVID-19. The V call is TRBV2, the J call TRBJ2-1; 9 bases are shared with TRBD2. The CDR3 DNA sequence: TGTGCCAGCAGTTCTTCCGCTAGCGGGACTAACAATGAGCAGTTCTTC. Protein sequence: CASSSSASGTNNEQFF.